This T cell receptor (beta chain) was recorded in a study of shared clonotypes between healthy human individuals. Overall study results and limits: Clonotypes shared by all four sorted-subset donors had higher generation probabilities than non-shared clonotypes. Specimens sampled were limited to blood, with tissue repertoires likely differing.

Deep-level assay runs were performed. Assay used: immunoSEQ multiplex PCR; TCRdb lists only in-frame clones, some missing. The sample has about 2.3 million clones; 80% to 95% are singletons. Germline CDR1 is GTSNPN and CDR2 is SVGIG (reference sequence). The CDR3 length is 12 residues. The V end lost 1 base, the J end lost 10 bases, and 13 bases lay between the germline ends. As regards this clone: The target antigen is unknown.

This sequence originates from a young man in good health. Some clones in this sample may be carry-over from other donors' samples. The sample comprised naive CD4+ T cells from PBMCs. The subset denotes: CD45RA+ positively selected. This chain links TRBV30 with TRBJ1-2, with D perhaps matching TRBD1 (5 bases). CDR3: CAWSGGSPPYTF. In nucleotides, the CDR3 is TGTGCCTGGAGTGGGGGGTCCCCCCCCTACACCTTC.